One and the same sample provided the 8 T cell receptor beta chains below, sequenced in a study of shared clonotypes between healthy human individuals. Naive CD8 cells were CD45RO-negative, positively selected for CCR7, excluding terminally differentiated effector memory CD45RA+ cells. Repertoires were generated with immunoSEQ multiplex PCR, while TCRdb's copy carries only in-frame clones and drops some. Of 2 million or so clones detected, about 95% appear once; the ten largest clones hold 0.85% to 1.3%. What was sequenced was naive CD8+ T cells sorted from blood. These receptors were collected from a man between 18 and 35 years old in good health.

The gene calls are TRBV7-9 and TRBJ1-2; tentatively, D is TRBD1 (6 bases). The CDR3 is 15 residues long. V was pared by 1 base and J by 5 bases, with 14 bases between. The germline V gene has CDR1 SEHNR and CDR2 FQNEAQ (reference sequence). The CDR3 sequence is CASSLGQGFEYGYTF. CDR3 sequence (DNA): TGTGCCAGCAGCTTAGGGCAGGGGTTTGAGTATGGCTACACCTTC. The full variable domain, with the rest looked up from reference TRBV7-9 and TRBJ1-2, is DTGVSQNPRHKITKRGQNVTFRCDPISEHNRLYWYRQTLGQGPEFLTYFQNEAQLEKSRLLSDRFSAERPKGSFSTLEIQRTEQGDSAMYLCASSLGQGFEYGYTFGSGTRLTVV.

V and J are TRBV19 and TRBJ1-4, with 10 bases aligning to TRBD1. The V gene's germline CDR1 is LNHDA and CDR2 SQIVND (reference sequence). With V trimmed by 4 bases and J by 6 bases, 2 bases remained unmatched. The length of the CDR3 is 14 residues. The CDR3 reads CASSTGQGYEKLFF. CDR3 nucleotides: TGTGCCAGTAGTACGGGACAGGGGTATGAAAAACTGTTTTTT.

The rearrangement joins TRBV15 to TRBJ2-5; the match to TRBD2 covers 10 bases. Germline CDR1 and CDR2: LNHNV and YYDKDF (reference sequence). The CDR3 is made up of 19 amino acids. The J segment lost 2 bases and the V segment lost 0 bases, leaving 12 bases of the junction unmatched. The CDR3 DNA reads TGTGCCACCAGCAGAGATCTGCGGCTAGCGGGGGCAGGTCAAGAGACCCAGTACTTC. Its protein product is CATSRDLRLAGAGQETQYF.

V gene TRBV10-2 combines with J gene TRBJ1-2; 7 positions agree with TRBD1. V gave up 7 bases and J gave up 6 bases; unmatched junction bases: 8. CDR3 length: 13 amino acids. Germline CDR1 reads WSHSY; CDR2 reads SAAADI. CDR3 amino acids: CASTTGQLHGYTF. CDR3 nucleotides: TGCGCCAGCACAACGGGACAGCTTCATGGCTACACCTTC.

The chain employs TRBV28 and TRBJ1-1; maybe TRBD1 (6 bases). V gave up 4 bases and J gave up 3 bases, with 12 bases separating them. In germline, CDR1 is MDHEN, CDR2 SYDVKM. This CDR3 contains 14 residues. CDR3 loop: CASSWGQSHTEAFF. The CDR3 coding sequence is TGTGCCAGCAGTTGGGGACAATCCCACACTGAAGCTTTCTTT.

This chain links TRBV21-1 with TRBJ2-3. TRBV21-1 is a pseudogene segment. The CDR3 has 16 residues. Here the CDR3 reads CASSKAVGTRTDTQYF. CDR3 in DNA: TGTGCCAGCAGCAAAGCAGTAGGGACCCGCACAGATACGCAGTATTTT.

This chain connects TRBV6-6 to TRBJ2-1; D gene uncertain. Trimming stripped 5 bases from V and 7 bases from J, with 9 bases between. This CDR3 region has 12 residues. Germline CDR1 and CDR2: MNHNY and SVGAGI (reference sequence). The CDR3 here is CASSQDENEQFF. CDR3 DNA sequence: TGTGCCAGCAGTCAGGACGAGAATGAGCAGTTCTTC.

The chain uses TRBV12-5 and TRBJ1-1, with D maybe TRBD1 (5 bases). The CDR3 spans 11 residues. V was trimmed by 6 bases and J by 7 bases, leaving 9 bases between them. CDR1 is LGHNT and CDR2 is FRNRAP in the germline V gene. The CDR3 loop is CASGRQGEAFF. DNA for the CDR3: TGTGCTAGTGGCCGGCAGGGTGAAGCTTTCTTT.